One sample yielded the 11 T cell receptor beta chains listed below, sequenced in a study of regulatory T cells in long-lasting Graves disease. The authors built TCR beta libraries using iRepertoire HTBI primers and Arm-PCR of CDR3 regions. TCRdb fed the multiplex PCR reads into MiXCR, producing one record per CDR3 protein. The repertoire includes 400,000 to 500,000 distinct CDR3 sequences, 21% of them detected once, and 13% to 15% sits in the top ten. The time point denotes: persistent/refractory GD, antithyroid drugs over 5 years with positive TRAb. PBMC-extracted RNA yielded the TCR library. Here the sequenced sample was peripheral blood mononuclear cells (PBMCs), taken when the disease was refractory, from a patient treated with antithyroid drugs. The receptors were sampled from a female donor with Graves disease.

The chain employs TRBV5-1 and TRBJ2-5; D is uncertain. CDR1 is SGHRS, CDR2 YFSETQ, per germline. The V end lost 0 bases, the J end lost 2 bases, and 11 bases lay between the germline ends. The CDR3 is made up of 15 amino acids. The CDR3 loop reads CASSLADPWQETQYF. CDR3 nucleotides: TGCGCCAGCAGCTTGGCGGACCCTTGGCAAGAGACCCAGTACTTC.

This clonotype turned up a few times. CDR3 sequence (DNA): TGCGCCAGCATTTGCTTAGTAGCGGGGCACTACGAGCAGTACTTC. Protein: CASICLVAGHYEQYF. The chain carries TRBV10-1 and TRBJ2-7; TRBD2 matches 8 bases. From germline, CDR1 is WNHNN and CDR2 SYGVQD (reference sequence). This CDR3 region has 15 residues. With V trimmed by 7 bases and J by 3 bases, 11 bases remained unmatched.

There are many counts of this clonotype. CDR3 in DNA: TGTGCCAGCGAAATAGGGGATCAGCCCCAGCATTTT. Translation gives CASEIGDQPQHF. J is TRBJ1-5 and V is TRBV28; TRBD1 might be the D (5 bases). This CDR3 has 12 residues. Per the germline V gene, CDR1 is MDHEN and CDR2 is SYDVKM. With 8 bases removed from V and 5 bases from J, the gap between germline ends came to 10 bases.

This clonotype occurred many times. The chain employs TRBV5-1 and TRBJ1-2; D remains ambiguous. The CDR3 runs to 16 residues. Germline-derived CDR1 and CDR2 are SGHRS and YFSETQ. V gave up 0 bases and J gave up 5 bases, with 17 bases separating them. DNA of the CDR3: TGCGCCAGCAGCTTGGCCTCGGCAGGCCTCGAATATGGCTACACCTTC. Translated, it gives CASSLASAGLEYGYTF.

This clonotype occurred many times. The CDR3 region has the DNA TGTGCCAGCAGCTTAGGGGGACTAGCGGTGTACCAAGAGACCCAGTACTTC. Protein product: CASSLGGLAVYQETQYF. The J gene is TRBJ2-5, the V gene TRBV7-2; 11 nucleotides align to TRBD2. The CDR3 totals 17 residues. Trimming at V came to 1 base and at J to 0 bases, leaving 4 bases not matched to a gene. The germline V gene encodes CDR1 SGHTA and CDR2 FQGNSA.

In the case of this clonotype: This could be a read error, since a much larger clone is one nucleotide away. The V and J genes are TRBV28 and TRBJ1-1, with a tentative D call TRBD1 (5 bases). From germline, CDR1 is MDHEN and CDR2 SYDVKM. This CDR3 spans 14 amino acids. The V and J ends lost 5 bases and 8 bases respectively, with 18 bases between them. The CDR3 is CASSPVPGTNEAFF. The CDR3 DNA sequence: TGTGCCAGCAGTCCCGTGCCTGGGACTAACGAAGCTTTCTTT.

With regard to this clonotype: This likely came from a read error, as a far larger clone is one base away. The V and J genes are TRBV9 and TRBJ2-5, with no clear D. V was clipped by 3 bases and J by 2 bases, with 11 bases between them. CDR1 and CDR2 (germline): SGDLS, YYNGEE. The CDR3 extends over 14 amino acids. Here the CDR3 DNA reads TGTGCCAGCAGCGAAGTGGGATGGCAAGAGACCCAGTACTTC. Its protein is CASSEVGWQETQYF.

The gene calls are TRBV11-2 and TRBJ2-5; the D gene is possibly TRBD2 (6 bases). CDR3 size: 13 residues. Germline assignment: CDR1 SGHAT and CDR2 FQNNGV. The V end was cut by 0 bases, the J end by 6 bases, with 8 bases between. The DNA of the CDR3 is TGTGCCAGCAGCTTAGAGACTAGGCAGACCCAGTACTTC. Translation gives CASSLETRQTQYF.

This clonotype has ten or more counts. This chain joins TRBV28 and TRBJ1-5; 9 nucleotides match TRBD1. Germline V gene data show CDR1 as MDHEN and CDR2 as SYDVKM. V lost 6 bases, J lost 2 bases, and 17 bases stayed unmatched. The CDR3 has 19 residues. The CDR3 reads CASSLGVTGGFGGNQPQHF. CDR3 nucleotides: TGTGCCAGCAGCCTAGGGGTGACAGGGGGATTTGGCGGCAATCAGCCCCAGCATTTT.

V is TRBV10-2 and J is TRBJ1-1; no clear D gene. The CDR3 totals 11 residues. Trimming shortened V by 6 bases and J by 5 bases, and 7 bases separated the two germline ends. Germline-derived CDR1 and CDR2 are WSHSY and SAAADI. The CDR3 DNA sequence: TGCGCCAGCAGAGATTTAACTGAAGCTTTCTTT. As protein: CASRDLTEAFF.

Only a few counts were recorded for this clonotype. V is TRBV7-9 and J is TRBJ2-5; 11 bases are a match to TRBD1. Germline V gene data show CDR1 as SEHNR and CDR2 as FQNEAQ (reference sequence). V lost 2 bases and J lost 1; bases outside the gene matches: 3. There are 16 residues in the CDR3. In DNA, the CDR3 is TGTGCCAGCAGCTTATATGGGACAGGGGGCCAAGAGACCCAGTACTTC. Protein product: CASSLYGTGGQETQYF.